This T cell receptor (beta chain) was recorded in a study of tumor-infiltrating lymphocytes in oesophageal squamous cell carcinoma. TCRdb processed the PCR reads anew with MiXCR; each CDR3 protein has one entry. The repertoire has 15,000 to 20,000 distinct CDR3 sequences, over 40% of them found once; the top ten carry 18%. The germline V gene encodes CDR1 MDHEN and CDR2 SYDVKM. Trimming removed 8 bases from V and 5 bases from J, with 24 bases in between. The CDR3 extends over 16 amino acids. This TCR was recovered from a female donor with esophageal squamous cell carcinoma. Sequencing used normal esophageal tissue next to the tumor. J is TRBJ2-5 and V is TRBV28; TRBD2 is a possible D gene (6 bases). Here the CDR3 reads CASVGSGQGFRETQYF. DNA for the CDR3: TGTGCCAGCGTCGGGAGCGGTCAGGGTTTTCGGGAGACCCAGTACTTC.